This TCR beta chain was sequenced during a study of cytomegalovirus exposure and HLA in healthy donors. General study findings and limits: Among TCR beta chains, those listed as cytomegalovirus-associated numbered around 180.

Turning to this clone: Its antigen is unidentified.

Clones were sequenced by immunoSEQ multiplex PCR, and TCRdb holds only the in-frame ones, with some missing. Here the sample spans about 110,000 clones, 85% to 90% being singletons. In germline, CDR1 is SGHNT, CDR2 YYREEE (reference sequence). The CDR3 runs 15 residues. The germline V and J ends were trimmed by 0 bases and 6 bases, with 10 bases remaining between them. The source is a woman aged 18-29 years in good health and CMV-seronegative. This chain links TRBV5-4 with TRBJ1-6, with a weak D call TRBD1 (5 bases). The source material was PBMCs. The CDR3 loop reads CASSLAQGGNSPLHF. The DNA of the CDR3 is TGTGCCAGCAGCTTGGCCCAGGGAGGTAATTCACCCCTCCACTTT.